These T cell receptor beta chains were read from a single sample in a study of blood T cell repertoires in COVID-19. Generated by immunoSEQ multiplex PCR, the TCRdb table keeps only in-frame clones and is missing some. Here the sample spans 40,000 to 55,000 clones, 65% to 85% being singletons. Sequencing was performed on peripheral blood. The source of these receptors is a man aged 45-65 years with acute or convalescent COVID-19. Both conserved end residues are part of each CDR3. A D gene is named only where the DNA matches it firmly. Clone size is not always given. Where it is, it says once, few, many or a class for expanded clones.

>NA|NA|TRBJ2-1|TRBV2
TGTGCCAGCAGGGCGTCAGGGGCATCCTACAATGAGCAGTTCTTC
CASRASGASYNEQFF
>once|NA|TRBJ2-3|TRBV6-6
TGTGCCAGCAGTTATTCTGGGGCGCAGCTCGCAGATACGCAGTATTTT
CASSYSGAQLADTQYF
>once|NA|TRBJ2-1|TRBV7-9
TGTGCCAGCAGCTTAGTAGAAGGGGTTAATGAGCAGTTCTTC
CASSLVEGVNEQFF
>NA|TRBD2|TRBJ2-7|TRBV10-3
TGTGCCATCAGGCCGGGACTAGGCCCCTACGAGCAGTACTTC
CAIRPGLGPYEQYF
>NA|NA|TRBJ2-1|TRBV6-4
TGTGCCAGCAGTGGGAGCGGGAATGAGCAGTTCTTC
CASSGSGNEQFF
>NA|TRBD1|TRBJ1-5|TRBV5-6
TGTGCCAGCAGCCTGGGACAGGGGGACCAGCCCCAGCATTTT
CASSLGQGDQPQHF
>few|TRBD1|TRBJ1-4|TRBV25-1
TGTGCCAGCAGTCACGGGGCAGGGGGGACGATTTGGGAAAAACTGTTTTTT
CASSHGAGGTIWEKLFF
>NA|NA|TRBJ2-7|TRBV2
TGTGCCAGCAGTCCCCGCGGCCCCTACGAGCAGTACTTC
CASSPRGPYEQYF
>NA|NA|TRBJ2-6|TRBV30
TGTGCCTGGAGTGGACAGGCCGTCTCTGGGGCCAACGTCCTGACTTTC
CAWSGQAVSGANVLTF
>NA|TRBD1|TRBJ2-1|TRBV5-1
TGCGCCAGCAGCTACGAGGGACAGGGGAGTGAGCAGTTCTTC
CASSYEGQGSEQFF
>few|NA|TRBJ1-2|TRBV5-6
TGTGCCAGCAGCTTGGGGACAGCTAACTATGGCTACACCTTC
CASSLGTANYGYTF
>NA|NA|TRBJ1-4|TRBV12-3/TRBV12-4
TGTGCCAGCAGGGGGGCCGGGTCTGAAAAACTGTTTTTT
CASRGAGSEKLFF
>NA|TRBD1|TRBJ1-2|TRBV5-1
TGCGCCAGCAGCTTGGGACAGGGTTTCGATGGCTACACCTTC
CASSLGQGFDGYTF
>few|NA|TRBJ2-2|TRBV5-4
TGTGCCAGCAGCTTGAACGTGGGGACAAGGAACACCGGGGAGCTGTTTTTT
CASSLNVGTRNTGELFF
>NA|TRBD2|TRBJ2-5|TRBV18
TGTGCCAGCTCACCCGGGAGGGACCAGTACTTC
CASSPGRDQYF
>NA|TRBD2|TRBJ2-5|TRBV5-4
TGTGCCAGCAGCTCCCCGGGGACTAGCAGTATGCAGACCCAGTACTTC
CASSSPGTSSMQTQYF
>NA|TRBD1|TRBJ2-7|TRBV19
TGTGCCAGTAGTATCCCGGGACAGGCCTCCTACGAGCAGTACTTC
CASSIPGQASYEQYF
>NA|NA|TRBJ2-3|TRBV14
TGTGCCAGCAGCCAAGCTAGCACAGATACGCAGTATTTT
CASSQASTDTQYF
>NA|NA|TRBJ2-5|TRBV28
TGTGCCAGCAGTTTCGTCGAGACCCAGTACTTC
CASSFVETQYF
>NA|NA|TRBJ2-1|TRBV14
TGTGCCAGCAGCCGGGCCCGTTCCTACAATGAGCAGTTCTTC
CASSRARSYNEQFF
>once|TRBD2|TRBJ2-5|TRBV19
TGTGCCAGTACCGTCACTAGCGGGGGAGGGGAGACCCAGTACTTC
CASTVTSGGGETQYF
>NA|NA|TRBJ1-5|TRBV3-1/TRBV3-2
TGTGCCAGCAGCCAAGGGACAGTTGGCAATCAGCCCCAGCATTTT
CASSQGTVGNQPQHF
>NA|NA|TRBJ2-3|TRBV12-3/TRBV12-4
TGTGCCAGCACCTCTGAGGTCACAGATACGCAGTATTTT
CASTSEVTDTQYF
>NA|TRBD1|TRBJ2-7|TRBV27
TGTGCCAGCAGTCCGCCGGGACAGGGCGGGTTGGGGCAGTACTTC
CASSPPGQGGLGQYF
>NA|TRBD2|TRBJ2-7|TRBV5-4
TGTGCCAGCAGCTTTGAGCGGGGACGCTCCTACGAGCAGTACTTC
CASSFERGRSYEQYF
>few|TRBD1|TRBJ2-1|TRBV9
TGTGCCTCTAGTAGGACAGGGCATATTGATGAGCAGTTCTTC
CASSRTGHIDEQFF
>NA|TRBD2|TRBJ2-7|TRBV5-6
TGTGCCAGCAGCCCCGGGACTAGCGGTTACGAGCAGTACTTC
CASSPGTSGYEQYF
>NA|TRBD1|TRBJ1-2|TRBV3-1/TRBV3-2
TGTGCCAGCAGCCAAGGGGACAGGGGGAAGGGCTACACCTTC
CASSQGDRGKGYTF
>NA|NA|TRBJ1-1|TRBV29-1
TGCAGCGTTGATCGGGGGGTCCCAGGGTGGGGAGACACTGAAGCTTTCTTT
CSVDRGVPGWGDTEAFF
>NA|NA|TRBJ2-1|TRBV29-1
TGCAGCGTTGCTCCTGGGAGCCCCCAGCAGTTCTTC
CSVAPGSPQQFF
>NA|NA|TRBJ2-1|TRBV4-2
TGTGCCAGCAGCCAAGTTGGAGGTTCCTACAATGAGCAGTTCTTC
CASSQVGGSYNEQFF
>NA|TRBD2|TRBJ2-3|TRBV5-1
TGCGCCAGCAGCCGAGCTAGCGGGGAGAGCACAGATACGCAGTATTTT
CASSRASGESTDTQYF
>NA|TRBD2|TRBJ2-7|TRBV6-2/TRBV6-3
TGTGCCAGCAGTTTCATAGCGGGAGAGTCCCTCGAGCAGTACTTC
CASSFIAGESLEQYF
>NA|NA|TRBJ1-5|TRBV15
TGTGCCACCAGCAGAGGGGGAGAAAGCAATCAGCCCCAGCATTTT
CATSRGGESNQPQHF
>NA|TRBD2|TRBJ2-3|TRBV4-1
TGCGCCAGCAGTTTTACTAGCGGGGGCGGAGATACGCAGTATTTT
CASSFTSGGGDTQYF
>NA|TRBD1|TRBJ2-1|TRBV7-9
TGTGCCAGCAGCCCCGTTCGGGGACAGGGAGGCGATGAGCAGTTCTTC
CASSPVRGQGGDEQFF
>NA|NA|TRBJ1-2|TRBV19
TGTGCCAGTAGTATATTGGCCGGGTCCGGCTACACCTTC
CASSILAGSGYTF
>once|TRBD1|TRBJ1-6|TRBV5-1
TGCGCCAGCAGCATTAGAGGGGGCTATGACGGTTCACCCCTCCACTTT
CASSIRGGYDGSPLHF
>NA|NA|TRBJ1-5|TRBV15
TGTGCCACCAGCAAAGGGGATCAGCCCCAGCATTTT
CATSKGDQPQHF
>NA|TRBD1|TRBJ2-7|TRBV29-1
TGCAGCGTTGTATTGGACAGGGGATCCTACGAGCAGTACTTC
CSVVLDRGSYEQYF
>NA|NA|TRBJ1-3|TRBV5-1
TGCGCCAGCAGCTCGACAGGCGCTGGAAACACCATATATTTT
CASSSTGAGNTIYF
>NA|NA|TRBJ1-6|TRBV11-3
TGTGCCAGCAGCCCCCGCGGACAGAATTCACCCCTCCACTTT
CASSPRGQNSPLHF
>NA|NA|TRBJ1-2|TRBV12-3/TRBV12-4
TGTGCCAGCAGTTCTGGAGGTGGCTACACCTTC
CASSSGGGYTF
>NA|TRBD1|TRBJ2-3|TRBV2
TGTGCCAGCAGAAGGACAGGGGTCGAAGATACGCAGTATTTT
CASRRTGVEDTQYF
>once|NA|TRBJ1-2|TRBV7-9
TGTGCCAGCAGCTTAGAAATCGGGGGGCCAGGGGAAAGCTATGGCTACACCTTC
CASSLEIGGPGESYGYTF
>NA|TRBD1|TRBJ1-4|TRBV15
TGTGCCACCAGCACGTTCAACCGCGGGACAGCACATTTTGCAACTAATGAAAAACTGTTTTTT
CATSTFNRGTAHFATNEKLFF
>NA|NA|TRBJ1-4|TRBV6-6
TGTGCCAGCAGTTACGGCGGAGAAAAACTGTTTTTT
CASSYGGEKLFF
>NA|NA|TRBJ2-1|TRBV24-1
TGTGCCACCAGTGATTTGCTGTGGCCGGAGCAGTTCTTC
CATSDLLWPEQFF
>NA|TRBD2|TRBJ2-5|TRBV19
TGTGCCAGTAGCCCGGGACTAGCGGCATCACAAGAGACCCAGTACTTC
CASSPGLAASQETQYF
>once|TRBD1|TRBJ2-3|TRBV7-9
TGTGCCAGCAGCATGACAGGGGAGCTCACAGATACGCAGTATTTT
CASSMTGELTDTQYF
>NA|NA|TRBJ2-7|TRBV4-1
TGCGCCAGCAGTAGGGGCTCTCGGGACGAGCAGTACTTC
CASSRGSRDEQYF
>NA|NA|TRBJ1-6|TRBV2
TGTGCCAGCAGTGAAGATTCAGGGATTAATTCACCCCTCCACTTT
CASSEDSGINSPLHF
>NA|NA|TRBJ1-5|TRBV28
TGTGCCAGCCTGCCAGGGGATAGCAATCAGCCCCAGCATTTT
CASLPGDSNQPQHF
>NA|TRBD1|TRBJ1-5|TRBV29-1
TGCAGCGTGGGAGACAGGGGCGAACAGCCCCAGCATTTT
CSVGDRGEQPQHF